This is a list of T cell receptor beta chains from one sample in a study of human versus mouse CDR3 diversity and MHC coevolution. TCRdb keeps only in-frame clones here, not all; method: immunoSEQ multiplex PCR. The data contain tens of thousands of clones, about 94% of them singletons. Material: naive CD4+ T cells from blood. All receptors derive from a person aged 55 to 75 in good health. Each CDR3 is given with its conserved first and last residue. D genes are given only for firm matches. Clone size is not always given. Where it is, it says once, few, many or a class for expanded clones.

abundance,v_gene,j_gene,d_gene,CDR3nt,CDR3aa
.,TRBV7-2,TRBJ1-2,.,TGTGCCAGCAGCTTAGGTCCTGCTAGCGGCTACACCTTC,CASSLGPASGYTF
.,TRBV11-3,TRBJ2-2,.,TGTGCCAGCAGCTCTCGTACCGGGGAGCTGTTTTTT,CASSSRTGELFF
.,TRBV7-2,TRBJ1-6,TRBD1,TGTGCCAGCAGCTTATCGGGACAGGCAAATAATTCACCCCTCCACTTT,CASSLSGQANNSPLHF
once,TRBV19,TRBJ2-4,TRBD1,TGTGCCAGTGGAAAAAGACAGGGAACAGAAAACATTCAGTACTTC,CASGKRQGTENIQYF
.,TRBV18,TRBJ2-3,.,TGTGCCAGCTCACCCAACGTTCTCGGGGGAGATACGCAGTATTTT,CASSPNVLGGDTQYF
once,TRBV6-1,TRBJ1-5,TRBD1,TGTGCCAGCAGCAGGAGGACAGGGGATCAGCCCCAGCATTTT,CASSRRTGDQPQHF
.,TRBV11-2,TRBJ2-2,TRBD2,TGTGCCAGCAGCCCCCTCCTAGCGGGACCCCTTAACACCGGGGAGCTGTTTTTT,CASSPLLAGPLNTGELFF
.,TRBV10-3,TRBJ2-1,.,TGTGCCATCAGTCTCGAAGCGGCCCTCACTGGGAACAATGAGCAGTTCTTC,CAISLEAALTGNNEQFF
.,TRBV4-1,TRBJ2-1,TRBD2,TGCGCCAGCAGCCCGGCCGGGACTAGCGGCTACAATGAGCAGTTCTTC,CASSPAGTSGYNEQFF
once,TRBV6-4,TRBJ2-3,.,TGTGCCAGCAGTGACGTGGGCTCAACAGATACGCAGTATTTT,CASSDVGSTDTQYF
.,TRBV2,TRBJ2-7,TRBD2,TGTGCCAGCAGTCGCCGGAGTAGCGGGCCGGCCTCCTACGAGCAGTACTTC,CASSRRSSGPASYEQYF
.,TRBV10-3,TRBJ2-1,TRBD1,TGTGCCATCAGTGAGTCTACAGGGGGCGTGGAGCAGTTCTTC,CAISESTGGVEQFF
once,TRBV27,TRBJ1-1,.,TGTGCCAGCAGTGCCTCCGGGACTGAAGCTTTCTTT,CASSASGTEAFF
.,TRBV5-1,TRBJ1-4,TRBD1,TGCGCCAGCAGCTTGGGGGGTTACTACCGGGACAGTGAAAAACTGTTTTTT,CASSLGGYYRDSEKLFF
once,TRBV9,TRBJ2-4,.,TGTGCCAGCAGCGTAGGGACTTTAGCCAAAAACATTCAGTACTTC,CASSVGTLAKNIQYF